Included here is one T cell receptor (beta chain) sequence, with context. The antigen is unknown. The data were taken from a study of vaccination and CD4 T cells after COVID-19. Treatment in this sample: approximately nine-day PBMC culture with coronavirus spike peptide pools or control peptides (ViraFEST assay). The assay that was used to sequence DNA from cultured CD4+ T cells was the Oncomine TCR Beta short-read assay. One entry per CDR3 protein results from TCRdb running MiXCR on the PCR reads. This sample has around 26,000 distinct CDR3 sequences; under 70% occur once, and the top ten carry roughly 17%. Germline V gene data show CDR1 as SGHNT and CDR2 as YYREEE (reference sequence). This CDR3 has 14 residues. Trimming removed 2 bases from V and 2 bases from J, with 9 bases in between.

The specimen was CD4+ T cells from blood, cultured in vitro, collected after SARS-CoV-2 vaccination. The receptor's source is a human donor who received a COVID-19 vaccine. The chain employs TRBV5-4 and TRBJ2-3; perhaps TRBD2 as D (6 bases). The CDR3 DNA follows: TGTGCCAGCAGCTTCCCGGGAGCCACAGATACGCAGTATTTT. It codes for CASSFPGATDTQYF.